This T cell receptor (beta chain) was retrieved from a study of blood T cell repertoires in COVID-19. Study context: Both acute and convalescent COVID-19 samples were obtained from the United States, Italy and Spain. Nucleic acid was either cDNA or gDNA, and it came from T cells, B-cell-depleted T cells, or PBMCs.

Original methodology: Estimated nucleated cell counts came from reference gene primer amplification. Here immunoSEQ multiplex PCR was the method, and the copy in TCRdb shows in-frame clones only, minus some. That table furnishes V, J and clone size, whereas the DNA furnished D and trimming. The sample has around 99,000 clones; 83% are singletons. CDR3 length equals 17 residues. From germline, CDR1 is MNHEY and CDR2 SMNVEV (reference sequence). V trimming: 2 bases; J trimming: 9 bases; junction bases outside the gene matches: 15. The source of this sequence is an older woman with acute or convalescent COVID-19. The sequenced sample consisted of peripheral blood. The rearrangement uses TRBV27 and TRBJ2-1; 8 nucleotides line up with TRBD2. CDR3 loop: CASSLGGLVGFRSEQFF. The CDR3 DNA is TGTGCCAGCAGTTTAGGGGGACTAGTGGGATTTCGTAGTGAGCAGTTCTTC.